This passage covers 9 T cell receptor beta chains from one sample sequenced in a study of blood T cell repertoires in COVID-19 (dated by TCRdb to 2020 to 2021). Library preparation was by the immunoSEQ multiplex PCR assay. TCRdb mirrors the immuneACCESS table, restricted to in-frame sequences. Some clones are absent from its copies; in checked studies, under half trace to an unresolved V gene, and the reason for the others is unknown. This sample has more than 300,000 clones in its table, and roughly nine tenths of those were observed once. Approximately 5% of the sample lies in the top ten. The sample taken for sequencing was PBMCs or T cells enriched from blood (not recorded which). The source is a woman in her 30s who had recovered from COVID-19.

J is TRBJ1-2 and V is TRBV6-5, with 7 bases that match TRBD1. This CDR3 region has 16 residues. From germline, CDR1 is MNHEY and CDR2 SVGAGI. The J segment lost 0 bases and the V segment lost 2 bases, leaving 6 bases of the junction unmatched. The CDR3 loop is CASSYDGTATNYGYTF. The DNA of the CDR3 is TGTGCCAGCAGTTACGACGGGACAGCCACTAACTATGGCTACACCTTC.

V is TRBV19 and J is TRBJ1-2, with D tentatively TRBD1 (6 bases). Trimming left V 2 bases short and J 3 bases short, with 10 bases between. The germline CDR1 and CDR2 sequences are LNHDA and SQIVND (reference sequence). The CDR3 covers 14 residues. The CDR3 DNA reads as TGTGCCAGTAGTATAATTCCAGGGGACTATGGCTACACCTTC. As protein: CASSIIPGDYGYTF.

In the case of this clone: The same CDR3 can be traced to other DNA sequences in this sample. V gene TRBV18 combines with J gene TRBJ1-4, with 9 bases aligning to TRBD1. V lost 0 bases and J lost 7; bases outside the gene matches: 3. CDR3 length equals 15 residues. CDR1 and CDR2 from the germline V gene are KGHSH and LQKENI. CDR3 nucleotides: TGTGCCAGCTCACCACCGGGACAGGGAGGTGAAAAACTGTTTTTT. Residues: CASSPPGQGGEKLFF. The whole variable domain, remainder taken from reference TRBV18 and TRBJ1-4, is NAGVMQNPRHLVRRRGQEARLRCSPMKGHSHVYWYRQLPEEGLKFMVYLQKENIIDESGMPKERFSAEFPKEGPSILRIQQVVRGDSAAYFCASSPPGQGGEKLFFGSGTQLSVL.

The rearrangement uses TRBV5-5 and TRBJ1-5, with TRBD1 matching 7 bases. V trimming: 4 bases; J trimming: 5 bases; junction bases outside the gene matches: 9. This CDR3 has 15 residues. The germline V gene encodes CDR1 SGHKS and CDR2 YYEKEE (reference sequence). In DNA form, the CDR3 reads TGTGCCAGCAGCCCGCTGGGACAGAAGGATCAGCCCCAGCATTTT. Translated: CASSPLGQKDQPQHF.

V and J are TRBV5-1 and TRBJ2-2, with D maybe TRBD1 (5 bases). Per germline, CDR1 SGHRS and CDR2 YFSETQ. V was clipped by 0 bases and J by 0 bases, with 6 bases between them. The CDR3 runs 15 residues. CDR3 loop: CASSLDRTNTGELFF. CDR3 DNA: TGCGCCAGCAGCTTGGACAGGACGAACACCGGGGAGCTGTTTTTT.

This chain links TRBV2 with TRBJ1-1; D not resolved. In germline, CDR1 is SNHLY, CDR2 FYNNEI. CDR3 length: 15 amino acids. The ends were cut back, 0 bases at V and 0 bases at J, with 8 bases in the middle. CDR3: CASSEARSMNTEAFF. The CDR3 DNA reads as TGTGCCAGCAGTGAAGCGCGTAGCATGAACACTGAAGCTTTCTTT.

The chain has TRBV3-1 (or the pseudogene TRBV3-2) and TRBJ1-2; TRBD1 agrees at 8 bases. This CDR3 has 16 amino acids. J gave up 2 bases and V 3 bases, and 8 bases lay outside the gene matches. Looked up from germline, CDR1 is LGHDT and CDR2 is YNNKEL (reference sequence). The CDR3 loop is CASSQTLDRANYGYTF. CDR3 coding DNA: TGTGCCAGCAGCCAGACCTTGGACAGGGCGAACTATGGCTACACCTTC.

The CDR3 nucleotides read TGTGCCAGCAGCCCAGGCCACATGATCAACACTGAAGCTTTCTTT. Its translation: CASSPGHMINTEAFF. This chain links TRBV5-8 with TRBJ1-1; no reliable D call. With 4 bases removed from V and 2 bases from J, the gap between germline ends came to 15 bases. Germline values: CDR1 SGHTS, CDR2 YDEGEE. CDR3 size: 15 residues.

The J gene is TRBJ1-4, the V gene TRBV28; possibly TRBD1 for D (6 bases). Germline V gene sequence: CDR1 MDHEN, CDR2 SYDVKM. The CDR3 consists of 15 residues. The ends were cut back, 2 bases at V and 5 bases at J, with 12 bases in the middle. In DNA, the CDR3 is TGTGCCAGCAGTTTAAGTACAGGGTTCAATGAAAAACTGTTTTTT. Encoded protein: CASSLSTGFNEKLFF.